This is a list of T cell receptor beta chains from one sample in a study of beta chain features in type 1 diabetes. The assay was immunoSEQ multiplex PCR, and TCRdb's table has in-frame clones only and misses some. This table holds 200,000 to 250,000 clones, over 8.5% found once. Sample: naive CD4+ T cells from blood. Receptor source: a woman aged 18-29 years in good health. CDR3s include the opening cysteine and the closing phenylalanine or tryptophan. D genes are given only for firm matches. Where a row states a size, it is once, few, many or the class of an expanded clone; other rows omit it.

CDR3 length,clone size,J gene,D gene,V gene,CDR3 protein,CDR3 DNA
13,few,TRBJ1-5,TRBD1,TRBV29-1,CSGGQGDGQPQHF,TGCAGCGGAGGACAGGGGGATGGTCAGCCCCAGCATTTT
18,.,TRBJ2-6,.,TRBV15,CATSSQPGHLSGANVLTF,TGTGCCACCAGCAGCCAGCCGGGACACCTCTCTGGGGCCAACGTCCTGACTTTC
13,many,TRBJ2-1,.,TRBV30,CAWSLRLSDEQFF,TGTGCCTGGAGTTTGCGGCTCTCCGATGAGCAGTTCTTC
19,.,TRBJ1-1,.,TRBV14,CASSQGPRRQDSTNTEAFF,TGTGCCAGCAGCCAAGGTCCCCGCCGACAGGATAGCACGAACACTGAAGCTTTCTTT
13,.,TRBJ1-4,.,TRBV5-4,CASSLVGERKLFF,TGTGCCAGCAGCTTGGTTGGGGAGCGAAAACTGTTTTTT
15,few,TRBJ2-3,TRBD1,TRBV9,CASSVETGSTDTQYF,TGTGCCAGCAGCGTAGAGACAGGGTCCACAGATACGCAGTATTTT
16,few,TRBJ2-1,.,TRBV18,CASSPPQGLAYNEQFF,TGTGCCAGCTCACCACCTCAGGGTTTAGCCTACAATGAGCAGTTCTTC
16,.,TRBJ2-2,.,TRBV25-1,CASSRYEGLPSAELFF,TGTGCCAGCAGTCGATACGAGGGACTCCCTTCGGCGGAGCTGTTTTTT
13,.,TRBJ2-5,.,TRBV5-1,CASSLGGQETQYF,TGCGCCAGCAGCTTGGGCGGCCAAGAGACCCAGTACTTC
12,few,TRBJ2-7,.,TRBV6-6,CASSKQGYEQYF,TGTGCCAGCAGTAAACAGGGCTACGAGCAGTACTTC
16,.,TRBJ1-3,TRBD1,TRBV9,CASSVGDRVTGNTIYF,TGTGCCAGCAGCGTGGGGGACAGGGTAACTGGAAACACCATATATTTT
19,once,TRBJ2-2,TRBD2,TRBV7-6,CASSPLRLAGGRSTGELFF,TGTGCCAGCAGCCCACTCAGACTAGCGGGGGGCCGGTCCACCGGGGAGCTGTTTTTT
16,.,TRBJ1-1,.,TRBV18,CASSPFGGGGGTEAFF,TGTGCCAGCTCACCCTTCGGCGGTGGGGGGGGAACTGAAGCTTTCTTT
15,.,TRBJ1-3,.,TRBV7-9,CASSDGARGRNTIYF,TGTGCCAGCAGCGATGGGGCCAGGGGTAGAAACACCATATATTTT
14,.,TRBJ2-1,.,TRBV7-8,CASNNLAAYNEQFF,TGTGCCAGCAACAACCTTGCGGCCTACAATGAGCAGTTCTTC
20,few,TRBJ2-7,TRBD1,TRBV4-1,CASSSFGVETGGQKDYEQYF,TGCGCCAGCAGCTCATTCGGGGTTGAGACAGGGGGCCAAAAGGACTACGAGCAGTACTTC
12,few,TRBJ2-1,.,TRBV19,CASSISPREQFF,TGTGCCAGTAGTATCTCACCCAGGGAGCAGTTCTTC
16,.,TRBJ1-1,.,TRBV11-2,CASSLGWGQGYTEAFF,TGTGCCAGCAGCTTAGGTTGGGGGCAGGGTTACACTGAAGCTTTCTTT
18,.,TRBJ1-4,.,TRBV30,CAWSVFGTFDPSLEKLFF,TGTGCCTGGAGTGTGTTCGGGACATTTGACCCCTCGCTCGAAAAACTGTTTTTT
16,few,TRBJ2-7,TRBD1,TRBV5-1,CASSSSLPTGSNEQYF,TGCGCCAGCAGCTCCTCCCTACCGACAGGGTCCAACGAGCAGTACTTC
14,few,TRBJ2-3,TRBD1,TRBV5-6,CASSGTGSTDTQYF,TGTGCCAGCAGCGGGACAGGGAGCACAGATACGCAGTATTTT
13,few,TRBJ1-4,.,TRBV29-1,CSVGQAPNEKLFF,TGCAGCGTTGGACAGGCCCCAAATGAAAAACTGTTTTTT
16,.,TRBJ2-3,.,TRBV5-1,CASSGGLPGDGDTQYF,TGCGCCAGCAGCGGGGGTCTGCCGGGGGACGGAGATACGCAGTATTTT
15,.,TRBJ2-5,.,TRBV2,CASREIQGHQETQYF,TGTGCCAGCAGAGAAATACAGGGACACCAAGAGACCCAGTACTTC
15,few,TRBJ1-5,.,TRBV6-1,CASSLAPGLNQPQHF,TGTGCCAGCAGCTTAGCCCCGGGATTGAATCAGCCCCAGCATTTT
14,few,TRBJ2-2,.,TRBV6-1,CASSENGGSGELFF,TGTGCCAGCAGTGAAAACGGCGGTTCCGGGGAGCTGTTTTTT
15,.,TRBJ1-5,.,TRBV6-1,CASRTGDYSNQPQHF,TGTGCCAGCAGGACAGGAGATTATAGCAATCAGCCCCAGCATTTT
14,.,TRBJ1-5,TRBD1,TRBV6-1,CAAGQGRANQPQHF,TGTGCCGCCGGACAGGGACGCGCCAATCAGCCCCAGCATTTT
15,few,TRBJ2-1,TRBD1,TRBV7-9,CASSLVRGTFNEQFF,TGTGCCAGCAGCTTAGTCAGGGGGACCTTCAATGAGCAGTTCTTC
15,.,TRBJ1-6,TRBD1,TRBV30,CAWREDRGPISPLHF,TGTGCCTGGAGGGAAGACAGGGGGCCAATTTCACCCCTCCACTTT
14,.,TRBJ2-2,TRBD1,TRBV2,CASSGQGNTGELFF,TGTGCCAGCAGTGGACAGGGTAACACCGGGGAGCTGTTTTTT
14,few,TRBJ1-1,.,TRBV28,CASSLRQRNTEAFF,TGTGCCAGCAGTTTGCGACAGAGGAACACTGAAGCTTTCTTT
16,.,TRBJ1-1,.,TRBV27,CASSPGGLSTITEAFF,TGTGCCAGCAGCCCCGGAGGGTTGTCGACGATCACTGAAGCTTTCTTT
14,.,TRBJ2-3,TRBD2,TRBV9,CASSSRTSSDTQYF,TGTGCCAGCAGCTCCCGGACTAGCAGCGATACGCAGTATTTT
16,.,TRBJ2-3,TRBD2,TRBV7-9,CASSLGLAGSTDTQYF,TGTGCCAGCAGCTTAGGACTAGCGGGGAGCACAGATACGCAGTATTTT
11,many,TRBJ2-5,.,TRBV7-2,CASSTGLPQYF,TGTGCCAGCAGTACCGGACTTCCGCAGTACTTC
13,few,TRBJ1-1,.,TRBV18,CASSPRQNTEAFF,TGTGCCAGCTCACCACGTCAGAACACTGAAGCTTTCTTT
14,.,TRBJ2-7,.,TRBV6-1,CASSKQRGQYEQYF,TGTGCCAGCAGTAAACAGAGAGGGCAGTACGAGCAGTACTTC
14,few,TRBJ2-7,.,TRBV7-9,CASGTHPGSYEQYF,TGTGCCAGCGGCACCCACCCGGGATCCTACGAGCAGTACTTC
16,few,TRBJ2-4,.,TRBV21-1,CASSNSDRGSQGDQYF,TGTGCCAGCAGCAACTCGGACAGGGGGAGCCAGGGTGATCAGTACTTC
16,.,TRBJ2-1,TRBD2,TRBV6-1,CASSAASGGVYNEQFF,TGTGCCAGCAGTGCGGCTAGCGGGGGAGTCTACAATGAGCAGTTCTTC
15,.,TRBJ2-5,TRBD2,TRBV5-1,CASSVTSGGRETQYF,TGCGCCAGCAGCGTTACTAGCGGGGGGCGAGAGACCCAGTACTTC
13,.,TRBJ2-7,TRBD1,TRBV5-1,CASSFGTGGEQYF,TGCGCCAGCAGCTTTGGGACAGGGGGCGAGCAGTACTTC
13,.,TRBJ2-4,.,TRBV5-1,CASSLARGNIQYF,TGCGCCAGCAGCTTGGCCAGGGGTAACATTCAGTACTTC
16,.,TRBJ2-7,TRBD1,TRBV6-5,CASSSRTGIGSYEQYF,TGTGCCAGCAGTTCCCGGACAGGAATAGGCTCCTACGAGCAGTACTTC
13,few,TRBJ1-5,.,TRBV5-1,CASSLGSNQPQHF,TGCGCCAGCAGCCTAGGTAGCAATCAGCCCCAGCATTTT
12,few,TRBJ1-5,.,TRBV28,CASRQGSQPQHF,TGTGCCAGCAGACAGGGAAGTCAGCCCCAGCATTTT
16,.,TRBJ2-2,.,TRBV5-1,CASSPQGGSSTGELFF,TGCGCCAGCAGCCCACAGGGGGGGTCGTCCACCGGGGAGCTGTTTTTT